One TCR beta chain is described in this entry. This sample was included in a study of Ad26.COV2.S vaccination and SARS-CoV-2 variants. Trimming removed 7 bases from V and 7 bases from J, with 25 bases in between. This CDR3 is built from 17 residues. Germline V gene data show CDR1 as SGHTA and CDR2 as FQGNSA. Clones were sequenced by immunoSEQ multiplex PCR, and TCRdb holds only the in-frame ones, with some missing. This sample has 350,000 to 550,000 clones; roughly nine tenths occur once, and the top ten carry roughly 2.5%. Specified treatment: around 19 received Ad26.COV2.S at low or high dose, single or two shots; 5 received placebo; per-sample allocation not given. Material that was analyzed had been drawn on day 63 after the first vaccine or placebo injection.

The genes are TRBV7-2 and TRBJ2-2; D is possibly TRBD2 (7 bases). The TCR sequence derives from a person between 18 and 59 years old who received the Ad26.COV2.S COVID-19 vaccine or a placebo. The sample here was peripheral blood, taken in a trial of Ad26.COV2.S vaccine versus placebo. The CDR3 coding sequence is TGTGCCAGCATCCTAGGAGGGCGGGGGACAACAGGCGGGGAGCTGTTTTTT. Encoded protein: CASILGGRGTTGGELFF.